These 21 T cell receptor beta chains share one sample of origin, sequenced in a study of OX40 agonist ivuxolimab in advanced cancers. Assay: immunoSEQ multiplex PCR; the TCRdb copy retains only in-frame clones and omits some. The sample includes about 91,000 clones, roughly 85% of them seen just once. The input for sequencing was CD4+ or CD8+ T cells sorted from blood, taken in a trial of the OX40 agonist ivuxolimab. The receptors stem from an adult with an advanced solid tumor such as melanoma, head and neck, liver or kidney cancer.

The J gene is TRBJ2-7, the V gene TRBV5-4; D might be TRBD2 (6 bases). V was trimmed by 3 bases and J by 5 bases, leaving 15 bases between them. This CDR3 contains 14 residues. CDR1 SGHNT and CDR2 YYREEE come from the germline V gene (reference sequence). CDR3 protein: CASSSPGLRDEQYF. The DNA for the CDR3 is TGTGCCAGCAGCTCGCCGGGACTTCGCGACGAGCAGTACTTC.

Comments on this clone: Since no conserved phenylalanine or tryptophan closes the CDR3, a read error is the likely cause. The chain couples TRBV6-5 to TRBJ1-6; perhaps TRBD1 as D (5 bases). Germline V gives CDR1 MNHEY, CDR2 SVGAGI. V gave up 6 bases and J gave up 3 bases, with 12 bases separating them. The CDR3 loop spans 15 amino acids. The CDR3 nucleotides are TGTGCCAGCAGCCCAGGGCGCAACTATAATTCACCCCTCCACCTT. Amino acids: CASSPGRNYNSPLHL.

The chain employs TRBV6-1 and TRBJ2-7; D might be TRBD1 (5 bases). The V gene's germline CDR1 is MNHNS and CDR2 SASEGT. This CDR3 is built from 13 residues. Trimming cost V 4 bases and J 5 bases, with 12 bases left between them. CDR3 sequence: CASSGGNRNEQYF. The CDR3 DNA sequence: TGTGCCAGCAGTGGGGGAAACAGGAACGAGCAGTACTTC.

CDR3 coding DNA: TGTGCCAGCAGTGACCCTGGACGGCTCAATCAGCCCCAGCATTTT. Its translation: CASSDPGRLNQPQHF. This rearrangement joins TRBV6-1 to TRBJ1-5, with D unresolved. The germline V gene encodes CDR1 MNHNS and CDR2 SASEGT. CDR3 length equals 15 residues. V lost 3 bases to trimming and J lost 3 bases, with 12 bases between them.

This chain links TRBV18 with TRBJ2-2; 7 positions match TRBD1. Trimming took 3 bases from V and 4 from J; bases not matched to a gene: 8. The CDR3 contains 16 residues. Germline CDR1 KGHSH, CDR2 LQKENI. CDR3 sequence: CASSPGTATGTGELFF. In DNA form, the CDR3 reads TGTGCCAGCTCACCGGGGACAGCCACGGGCACCGGGGAGCTGTTTTTT. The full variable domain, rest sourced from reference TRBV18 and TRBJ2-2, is NAGVMQNPRHLVRRRGQEARLRCSPMKGHSHVYWYRQLPEEGLKFMVYLQKENIIDESGMPKERFSAEFPKEGPSILRIQQVVRGDSAAYFCASSPGTATGTGELFFGEGSRLTVL.

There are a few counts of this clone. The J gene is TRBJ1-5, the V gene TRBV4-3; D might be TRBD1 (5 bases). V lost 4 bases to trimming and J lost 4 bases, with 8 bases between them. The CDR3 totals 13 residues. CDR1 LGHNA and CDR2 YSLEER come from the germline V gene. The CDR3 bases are TGCGCCAGCAGCCTTCGACAGAATCAGCCCCAGCATTTT. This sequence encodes CASSLRQNQPQHF.

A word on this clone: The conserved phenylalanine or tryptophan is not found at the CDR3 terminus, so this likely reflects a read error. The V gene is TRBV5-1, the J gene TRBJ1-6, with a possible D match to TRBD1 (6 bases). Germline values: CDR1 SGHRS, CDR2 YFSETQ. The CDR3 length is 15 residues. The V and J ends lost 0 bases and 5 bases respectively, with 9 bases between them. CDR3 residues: CASSLEAGDNSPLHL. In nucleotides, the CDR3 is TGCGCCAGCAGCTTGGAAGCAGGGGATAATTCACCCCTCCACCTT.

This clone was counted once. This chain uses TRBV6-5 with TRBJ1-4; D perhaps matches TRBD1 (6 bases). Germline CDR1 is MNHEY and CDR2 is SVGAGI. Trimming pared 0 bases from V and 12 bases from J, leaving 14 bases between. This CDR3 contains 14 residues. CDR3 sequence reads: CASSYSGGRGELFF. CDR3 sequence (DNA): TGTGCCAGCAGTTACTCAGGGGGACGTGGGGAACTGTTTTTT.

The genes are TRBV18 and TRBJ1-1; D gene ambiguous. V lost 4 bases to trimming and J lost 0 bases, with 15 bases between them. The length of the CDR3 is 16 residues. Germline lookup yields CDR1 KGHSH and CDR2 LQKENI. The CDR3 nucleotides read TGTGCCAGCTCACGGGAGAGGACGCCAATGAACACTGAAGCTTTCTTT. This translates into CASSRERTPMNTEAFF.

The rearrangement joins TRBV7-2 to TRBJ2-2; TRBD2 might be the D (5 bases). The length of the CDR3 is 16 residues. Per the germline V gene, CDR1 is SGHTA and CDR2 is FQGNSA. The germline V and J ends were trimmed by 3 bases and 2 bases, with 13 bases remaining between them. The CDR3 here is CASSFSGSANTGELFF. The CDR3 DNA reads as TGTGCCAGCAGCTTTTCAGGTAGCGCAAACACCGGGGAGCTGTTTTTT.

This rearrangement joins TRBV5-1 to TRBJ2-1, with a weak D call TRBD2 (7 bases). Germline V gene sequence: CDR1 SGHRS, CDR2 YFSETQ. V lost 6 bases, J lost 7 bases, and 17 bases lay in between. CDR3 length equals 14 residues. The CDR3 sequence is CASTVGGPDNEQFF. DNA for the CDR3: TGCGCCAGCACGGTGGGGGGGCCCGATAATGAGCAGTTCTTC.

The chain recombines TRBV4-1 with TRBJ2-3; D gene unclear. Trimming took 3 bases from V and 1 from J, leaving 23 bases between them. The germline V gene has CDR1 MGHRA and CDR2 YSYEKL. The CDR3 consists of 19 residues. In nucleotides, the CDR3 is TGCGCCAGCAGCCACGCCTCCGGAACAGCCTTTTCGGGCACAGATACGCAGTATTTT. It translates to CASSHASGTAFSGTDTQYF.

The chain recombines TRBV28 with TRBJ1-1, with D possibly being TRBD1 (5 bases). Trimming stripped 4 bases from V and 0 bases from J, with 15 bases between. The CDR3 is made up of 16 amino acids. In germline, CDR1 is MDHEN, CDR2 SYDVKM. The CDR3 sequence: CASSYGHGQMNTEAFF. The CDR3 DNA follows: TGTGCCAGCAGTTACGGACATGGACAAATGAACACTGAAGCTTTCTTT. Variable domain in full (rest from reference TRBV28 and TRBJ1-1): DVKVTQSSRYLVKRTGEKVFLECVQDMDHENMFWYRQDPGLGLRLIYFSYDVKMKEKGDIPEGYSVSREKKERFSLILESASTNQTSMYLCASSYGHGQMNTEAFFGQGTRLTVV.

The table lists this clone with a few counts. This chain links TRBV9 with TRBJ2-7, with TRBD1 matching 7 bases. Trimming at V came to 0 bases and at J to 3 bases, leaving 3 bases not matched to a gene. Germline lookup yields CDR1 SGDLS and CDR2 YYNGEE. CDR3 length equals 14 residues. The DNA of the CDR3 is TGTGCCAGCAGCGTAGGGGGGACAGTCTACGAGCAGTACTTC. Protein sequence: CASSVGGTVYEQYF. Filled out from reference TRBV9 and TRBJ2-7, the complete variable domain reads DSGVTQTPKHLITATGQRVTLRCSPRSGDLSVYWYQQSLDQGLQFLIQYYNGEERAKGNILERFSAQQFPDLHSELNLSSLELGDSALYFCASSVGGTVYEQYFGPGTRLTVT.

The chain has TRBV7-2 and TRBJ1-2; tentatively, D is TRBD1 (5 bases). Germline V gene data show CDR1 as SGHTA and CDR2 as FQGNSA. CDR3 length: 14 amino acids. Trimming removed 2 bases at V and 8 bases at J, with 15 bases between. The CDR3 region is CASSLSARVDGYTF. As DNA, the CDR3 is TGTGCCAGCAGCTTATCCGCCAGGGTGGACGGCTACACCTTC.

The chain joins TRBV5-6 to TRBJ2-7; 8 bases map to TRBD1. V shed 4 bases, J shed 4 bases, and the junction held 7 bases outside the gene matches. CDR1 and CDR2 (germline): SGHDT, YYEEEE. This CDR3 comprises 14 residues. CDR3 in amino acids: CASSRGRGLYEQYF. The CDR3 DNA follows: TGTGCCAGCAGCCGGGGCAGGGGGCTATACGAGCAGTACTTC.

DNA of the CDR3: TGTGCCAGCAGCTCGAGGGGGCCAGAGACCCAGTACTTC. It is translated as CASSSRGPETQYF. This sequence joins TRBV6-5 and TRBJ2-5; 7 positions match TRBD1. The CDR3 has 13 amino acids. Trimming at V came to 6 bases and at J to 4 bases, leaving 5 bases not matched to a gene. Germline CDR1 is MNHEY and CDR2 is SVGAGI.

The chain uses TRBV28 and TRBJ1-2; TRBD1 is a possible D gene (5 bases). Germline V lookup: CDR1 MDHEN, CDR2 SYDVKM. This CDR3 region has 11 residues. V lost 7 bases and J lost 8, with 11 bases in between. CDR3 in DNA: TGTGCCAGCACCTCCGAGGGGGGCTACACCTTC. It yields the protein CASTSEGGYTF.

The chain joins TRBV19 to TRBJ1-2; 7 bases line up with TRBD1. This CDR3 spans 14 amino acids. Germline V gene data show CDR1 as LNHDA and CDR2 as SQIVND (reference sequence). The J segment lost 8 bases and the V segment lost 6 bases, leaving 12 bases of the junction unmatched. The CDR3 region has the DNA TGTGCCAGTAGCGACAGGGACTCTGGAGGGGGCTACACCTTC. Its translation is CASSDRDSGGGYTF.

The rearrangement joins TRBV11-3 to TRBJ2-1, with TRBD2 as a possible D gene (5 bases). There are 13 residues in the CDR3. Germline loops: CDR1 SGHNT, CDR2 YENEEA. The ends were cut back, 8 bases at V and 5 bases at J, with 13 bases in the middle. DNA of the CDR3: TGTGCCAGCCGTCGCAGCGGCGACAATGAGCAGTTCTTC. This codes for CASRRSGDNEQFF. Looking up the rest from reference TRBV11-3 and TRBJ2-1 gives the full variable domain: EAGVVQSPRYKIIEKKQPVAFWCNPISGHNTLYWYLQNLGQGPELLIRYENEEAVDDSQLPKDRFSAERLKGVDSTLKIQPAELGDSAVYLCASRRSGDNEQFFGPGTRLTVL.

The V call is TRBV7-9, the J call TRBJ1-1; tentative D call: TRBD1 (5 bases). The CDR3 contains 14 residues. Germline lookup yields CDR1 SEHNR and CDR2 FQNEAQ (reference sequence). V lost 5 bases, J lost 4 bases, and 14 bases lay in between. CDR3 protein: CASSLGVDSTEAFF. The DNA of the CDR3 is TGTGCCAGCAGCCTAGGGGTTGATAGCACTGAAGCTTTCTTT.